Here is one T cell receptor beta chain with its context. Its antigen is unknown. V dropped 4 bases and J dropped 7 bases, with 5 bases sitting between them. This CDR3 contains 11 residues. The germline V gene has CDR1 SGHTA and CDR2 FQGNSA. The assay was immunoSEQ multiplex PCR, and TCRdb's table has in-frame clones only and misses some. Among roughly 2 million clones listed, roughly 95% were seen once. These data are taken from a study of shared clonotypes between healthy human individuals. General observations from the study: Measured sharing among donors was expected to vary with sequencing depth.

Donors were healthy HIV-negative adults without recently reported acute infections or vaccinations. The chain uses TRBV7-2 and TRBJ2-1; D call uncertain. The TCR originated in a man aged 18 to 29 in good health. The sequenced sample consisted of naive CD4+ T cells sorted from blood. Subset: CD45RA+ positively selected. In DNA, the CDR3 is TGTGCCAGCAGCTGGCGGAATGAGCAGTTCTTC. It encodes CASSWRNEQFF.